The following is a T cell receptor beta chain sequence with its context. The antigen remains unidentified. Clones were read by immunoSEQ multiplex PCR, and TCRdb kept only the in-frame ones, dropping some. The sample lists fewer than 150,000 clones, around nine tenths occurring once. This sample is drawn from a study of cytomegalovirus exposure and HLA in healthy donors. Overall study findings and caveats: Altogether, 160 or so TCR beta chains were recorded as cytomegalovirus-associated.

The CDR3 has 15 amino acids. The V segment lost 7 bases and the J segment 1 base; nucleotides outside the gene matches: 10. CDR1 and CDR2 (germline): SQVTM, ANQGSEA. The sample consisted of PBMCs. The V call is TRBV29-1, the J call TRBJ1-1; 9 bases are shared with TRBD1. This receptor was taken from a man aged 18 to 29 in good health and CMV-seropositive. The chain's CDR3 is CSGRDRVEGNTEAFF. The DNA of the CDR3 is TGCAGCGGGAGGGACAGGGTGGAGGGGAACACTGAAGCTTTCTTT.